The clone carrying this TCR beta chain was seen ten or more times. This CDR3 region has 15 residues. This sample is part of a study of blood T cell repertoires in COVID-19. Repertoires were generated with immunoSEQ multiplex PCR, while TCRdb's copy carries only in-frame clones and drops some. The data contain fewer than 250,000 clones, 80% to 90% of them singletons. Sequenced sample: peripheral blood. The receptor was isolated from a young man with active or convalescent COVID-19. This sequence joins TRBV21-1 and TRBJ1-4; the table assigns TRBD1, which was not confirmed against the DNA. TRBV21-1 is noted as a pseudogene. CDR3 nucleotide sequence: TGTGCCAGCAGCAAAGTACCAGCAACTAATGAAAAACTGTTTTTT. It yields the protein CASSKVPATNEKLFF.